The 25 T cell receptor beta chains below all came from one sample that was sequenced in a study of Ad26.COV2.S vaccination and SARS-CoV-2 variants. The treatment denotes: around 19 received Ad26.COV2.S at low or high dose, single or two shots; roughly five received placebo; per-sample allocation not given. Day 63 after the first vaccine or placebo injection was the time point for sampling. Profiled with immunoSEQ multiplex PCR; TCRdb holds only in-frame clones, not every one. The table has more than 300,000 clones, about 87% seen once. The sequencing here drew on peripheral blood, taken in a trial of Ad26.COV2.S vaccine versus placebo. The receptors shown here come from a person between 18 and 65 years old who received the Ad26.COV2.S COVID-19 vaccine or a placebo.

This sequence joins TRBV27 and TRBJ2-3; 13 bases line up with TRBD2. The V segment lost 2 bases and the J segment 7 bases; nucleotides outside the gene matches: 9. The CDR3 sequence is 17 residues long. Germline-derived CDR1 and CDR2 are MNHEY and SMNVEV (reference sequence). CDR3 region: CASSLRGTSGMGNTQYF. The CDR3 nucleotides are TGTGCCAGCAGTTTAAGGGGGACTAGCGGGATGGGCAATACGCAGTATTTT.

The rearrangement uses TRBV4-1 and TRBJ2-3, with TRBD2 matching 10 bases. This CDR3 has 16 amino acids. With V trimmed by 3 bases and J by 0 bases, 3 bases remained unmatched. Germline CDR1 and CDR2: MGHRA and YSYEKL. The CDR3 DNA is TGCGCCAGCAGCCAGAGCGGGGGGGTTAGCACAGATACGCAGTATTTT. Its protein product is CASSQSGGVSTDTQYF.

The J gene is TRBJ2-7, the V gene TRBV5-1; D not certain. Germline V gene lookup returns CDR1 SGHRS and CDR2 YFSETQ. This CDR3 contains 14 residues. Trimming removed 0 bases from V and 6 bases from J, with 13 bases in between. The CDR3 bases are TGCGCCAGCAGCTTGGAGTTAGGATGGGGCGAGCAGTACTTC. Protein sequence: CASSLELGWGEQYF. The entire variable domain, with the rest obtained from reference TRBV5-1 and TRBJ2-7, is as follows: KAGVTQTPRYLIKTRGQQVTLSCSPISGHRSVSWYQQTPGQGLQFLFEYFSETQRNKGNFPGRFSGRQFSNSRSEMNVSTLELGDSALYLCASSLELGWGEQYFGPGTRLTVT.

V gene TRBV7-9 combines with J gene TRBJ1-6; D is undetermined. Germline assignment: CDR1 SEHNR and CDR2 FQNEAQ (reference sequence). Trimming stripped 4 bases from V and 8 bases from J, with 15 bases between. The CDR3 runs 15 residues. CDR3 bases: TGTGCCAGCAGCTCCTTCGGAAATTCGGATTCACCCCTCCACTTT. Its protein product is CASSSFGNSDSPLHF. Full variable domain (outside the CDR3, taken from reference TRBV7-9 and TRBJ1-6): DTGVSQNPRHKITKRGQNVTFRCDPISEHNRLYWYRQTLGQGPEFLTYFQNEAQLEKSRLLSDRFSAERPKGSFSTLEIQRTEQGDSAMYLCASSSFGNSDSPLHFGNGTRLTVT.

The chain uses TRBV6-4 and TRBJ2-3, with 7 bases lining up with TRBD2. The V gene end was trimmed by 4 bases and the J gene end by 3 bases; junction bases not matched to a gene: 4. The CDR3 sequence is 14 residues long. Per germline, CDR1 MRHNA and CDR2 SNTAGT. Written as DNA, the CDR3 is TGTGCCAGCAGTGTTGCGGGGGAGACAGATACGCAGTATTTT. The encoded protein is CASSVAGETDTQYF.

The genes are TRBV9 and TRBJ1-5, with 9 bases identical to TRBD1. After removal of 4 bases from V and 0 bases from J, the junction contained 8 bases not matched to a gene. The CDR3 is 17 amino acids. Per germline, CDR1 SGDLS and CDR2 YYNGEE. This CDR3 reads CASSPGQGIGSNQPQHF. Here the CDR3 DNA reads TGTGCCAGCAGCCCTGGACAGGGGATAGGTAGCAATCAGCCCCAGCATTTT.

CDR3 residues: CASSPTTSGRNEQYF. The CDR3 nucleotides read TGTGCCAGCTCACCAACCACTAGCGGGAGGAACGAGCAGTACTTC. J is TRBJ2-7 and V is TRBV18; TRBD2 matches 12 bases. Germline-derived CDR1 and CDR2 are KGHSH and LQKENI. The CDR3 contains 15 residues. The trim removed 2 bases at V and 5 bases at J, leaving 4 bases unmatched.

The chain links TRBV21-1 to TRBJ2-7; TRBD1 is the table's D call and was not checked against the DNA. TRBV21-1 is marked as a pseudogene. This CDR3 region has 16 residues. CDR3 coding DNA: TGTGCCAGCAGCAAAGGCCTAACAGGGTATTTCGGCGAGCAGTACTTC. Translated, it gives CASSKGLTGYFGEQYF.

This clone has just a few counts. V gene TRBV19 combines with J gene TRBJ1-2; no firm D call. Per the germline V gene, CDR1 is LNHDA and CDR2 is SQIVND (reference sequence). CDR3 length: 13 amino acids. V lost 5 bases, J lost 7 bases, and 14 bases lay in between. The DNA for the CDR3 is TGTGCCAGTAGTCCTCCCCAGACCCGTGGCTACACCTTC. Residues: CASSPPQTRGYTF.

The rearrangement links TRBV14 to TRBJ2-7, with a possible D match to TRBD1 (6 bases). Germline lookup yields CDR1 SGHDN and CDR2 FVKESK. The CDR3 has 18 amino acids. Trimming shortened V by 3 bases and J by 2 bases, and 23 bases separated the two germline ends. The DNA of the CDR3 is TGTGCCAGCAGCCACCCGACAGGTTTAGGGCCCAAGACCTACGAGCAGTACTTC. This translates into CASSHPTGLGPKTYEQYF.

This chain connects TRBV7-6 to TRBJ2-1; D not certain. Germline CDR1 reads SGHVS; CDR2 reads FNYEAQ. The CDR3 spans 15 residues. Trimming left V 5 bases short and J 2 bases short, with 13 bases between. The DNA of the CDR3 is TGTGCCAGCAGCCCGACGGCCAGCCCCTACAATGAGCAGTTCTTC. The encoded protein is CASSPTASPYNEQFF.

The gene calls are TRBV24-1 and TRBJ2-3, with D uncertain. Looked up from germline, CDR1 is KGHDR and CDR2 is SFDVKD. The CDR3 spans 15 residues. Trimming left V 0 bases short and J 1 base short, with 7 bases between. The CDR3 DNA follows: TGTGCCACCAGTGATTTGCATGGGGGCACAGATACGCAGTATTTT. Its translation: CATSDLHGGTDTQYF.

This clone came up once. The DNA of the CDR3 is TGTGCCAGCAGCTTAAAAACCGGGACGGGCGAAAAACTGTTTTTT. Its translation: CASSLKTGTGEKLFF. V and J are TRBV5-6 and TRBJ1-4; the D gene is possibly TRBD1 (5 bases). Germline loops: CDR1 SGHDT, CDR2 YYEEEE. The CDR3 consists of 15 residues. Trimming pared 2 bases from V and 8 bases from J, leaving 16 bases between.

The V gene is TRBV6-5, the J gene TRBJ2-5; unclear D gene. V was pared by 5 bases and J by 1 base, with 5 bases between. Per the germline V gene, CDR1 is MNHEY and CDR2 is SVGAGI. The CDR3 consists of 12 residues. Here the CDR3 DNA reads TGTGCCAGCAGTCGGACCCAAGAGACCCAGTACTTC. Encoded protein: CASSRTQETQYF.

The chain employs TRBV11-2 and TRBJ2-5; D ambiguous. Per germline, CDR1 SGHAT and CDR2 FQNNGV. Trimming shortened V by 0 bases and J by 9 bases, and 11 bases separated the two germline ends. The CDR3 runs 13 residues. The CDR3 bases are TGTGCCAGCAGCTTAGACCGCACCGGGCCCCAGTACTTC. It codes for CASSLDRTGPQYF.

CDR3 sequence: CASSLEGPGYEQYF. The CDR3 bases are TGTGCCAGCAGCTTGGAAGGGCCAGGCTACGAGCAGTACTTC. This chain links TRBV5-6 with TRBJ2-7, with unresolved D. The CDR3 extends over 14 amino acids. Germline assignment: CDR1 SGHDT and CDR2 YYEEEE. The V gene lost 0 bases and the J gene lost 3 bases, with 10 bases spanning the gap.

This chain links TRBV2 with TRBJ2-1, with 13 nucleotides matching TRBD2. Trimming took 6 bases from V and 10 from J; bases not matched to a gene: 6. The germline V gene encodes CDR1 SNHLY and CDR2 FYNNEI. CDR3 length equals 14 residues. The CDR3 DNA reads as TGTGCCAGCAGGCCGGGACTAGCGGGATACGAGCAGTTCTTC. Its translation: CASRPGLAGYEQFF. The full variable domain, its missing parts supplied by reference TRBV2 and TRBJ2-1, is EPEVTQTPSHQVTQMGQEVILRCVPISNHLYFYWYRQILGQKVEFLVSFYNNEISEKSEIFDDQFSVERPDGSNFTLKIRSTKLEDSAMYFCASRPGLAGYEQFFGPGTRLTVL.

This chain uses TRBV19 with TRBJ1-6; D ambiguous. V was pared by 0 bases and J by 6 bases, with 18 bases between. The CDR3 extends over 18 amino acids. Per the germline V gene, CDR1 is LNHDA and CDR2 is SQIVND (reference sequence). CDR3 sequence (DNA): TGTGCCAGTAGTATAGATGGAGCCAGGCTAAGTTTTAATTCACCCCTCCACTTT. It specifies CASSIDGARLSFNSPLHF.

This clone has only one observation. The V call is TRBV2, the J call TRBJ1-6; tentative D call: TRBD1 (5 bases). V gave up 7 bases and J gave up 5 bases, with 12 bases separating them. This CDR3 spans 14 amino acids. The germline V gene has CDR1 SNHLY and CDR2 FYNNEI. CDR3 bases: TGTGCCAGCAATCCAGGGAACAATAATTCACCCCTCCACTTT. Amino acids: CASNPGNNNSPLHF.

The V and J genes are TRBV5-6 and TRBJ2-7; unclear D gene. Between the trimmed V and J ends, which lost 4 bases and 0 bases, there was a span of 11 bases. The CDR3 contains 14 residues. Germline V gives CDR1 SGHDT, CDR2 YYEEEE. Here the CDR3 reads CASSPDPGSYEQYF. CDR3 DNA: TGTGCCAGCAGCCCGGACCCAGGCTCCTACGAGCAGTACTTC.

The rearrangement joins TRBV6-2 or TRBV6-3 to TRBJ1-1, with no clear D. Germline V gene data show CDR1 as MNHEY and CDR2 as SVGEGT. With 2 bases removed from V and 1 base from J, the gap between germline ends came to 11 bases. The CDR3 contains 15 residues. CDR3 residues: CASSYGFTGNTEAFF. In DNA, the CDR3 is TGTGCCAGCAGTTACGGGTTTACGGGGAACACTGAAGCTTTCTTT.

The chain carries TRBV11-3 and TRBJ2-3; TRBD2 might be the D (6 bases). Germline CDR1 is SGHNT and CDR2 is YENEEA. V was clipped by 3 bases and J by 3 bases, with 7 bases between them. The CDR3 covers 13 residues. The CDR3, as DNA: TGTGCCAGCAGCTTGGGGGGAACAGATACGCAGTATTTT. Translation gives CASSLGGTDTQYF.

This sequence joins TRBV19 and TRBJ2-7; 12 nucleotides align to TRBD2. From germline, CDR1 is LNHDA and CDR2 SQIVND (reference sequence). CDR3 length: 15 amino acids. The junction had 2 bases not matched to a gene; V was cut back by 3 bases and J by 2 bases. CDR3 bases: TGTGCCAGTAGTATCGGACTAGCGGGGACCTACGAGCAGTACTTC. Residues: CASSIGLAGTYEQYF.

The chain couples TRBV5-1 to TRBJ1-3; D is unresolved. This CDR3 comprises 17 residues. Germline CDR1 reads SGHRS; CDR2 reads YFSETQ. V was clipped by 4 bases and J by 0 bases, with 17 bases between them. Written as DNA, the CDR3 is TGCGCCAGCAGCCCGGAAGGGTCGGCTATCTCTGGAAACACCATATATTTT. Its protein is CASSPEGSAISGNTIYF.

Details on this clone: Additional DNA sequences in this sample encode the identical CDR3. The gene calls are TRBV5-6 and TRBJ1-5; a possible D gene is TRBD1 (5 bases). CDR1 is SGHDT, CDR2 YYEEEE, per germline. The V and J ends lost 2 bases and 5 bases respectively, with 11 bases between them. The CDR3 loop spans 14 amino acids. CDR3 loop: CASSFGGRDQPQHF. The CDR3 DNA is TGTGCCAGCAGCTTCGGGGGAAGGGATCAGCCCCAGCATTTT.